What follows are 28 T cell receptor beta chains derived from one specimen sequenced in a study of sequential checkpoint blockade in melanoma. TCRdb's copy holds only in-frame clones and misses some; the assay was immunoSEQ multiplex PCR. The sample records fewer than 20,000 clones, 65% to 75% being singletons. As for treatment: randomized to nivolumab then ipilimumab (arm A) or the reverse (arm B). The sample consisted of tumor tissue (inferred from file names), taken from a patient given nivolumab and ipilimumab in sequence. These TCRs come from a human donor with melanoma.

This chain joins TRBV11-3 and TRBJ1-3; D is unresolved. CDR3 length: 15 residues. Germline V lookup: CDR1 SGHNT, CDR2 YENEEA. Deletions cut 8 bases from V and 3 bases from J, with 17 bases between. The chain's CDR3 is CASRALKSHGNTIYF. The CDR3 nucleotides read TGTGCCAGCCGTGCTCTGAAGTCGCATGGAAACACCATATATTTT.

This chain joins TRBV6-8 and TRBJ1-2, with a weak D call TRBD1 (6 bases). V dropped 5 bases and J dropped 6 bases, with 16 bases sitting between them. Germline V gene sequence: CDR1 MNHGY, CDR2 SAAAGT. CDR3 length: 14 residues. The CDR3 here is CASSPQGRAHGYTF. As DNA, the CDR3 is TGTGCCAGCAGTCCGCAGGGGAGAGCTCATGGCTACACCTTC.

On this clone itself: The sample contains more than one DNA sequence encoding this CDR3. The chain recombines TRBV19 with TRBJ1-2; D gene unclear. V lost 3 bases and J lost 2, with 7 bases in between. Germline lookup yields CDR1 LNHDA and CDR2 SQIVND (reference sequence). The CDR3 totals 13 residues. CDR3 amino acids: CASSIGLNYGYTF. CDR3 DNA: TGTGCCAGTAGTATTGGACTGAACTATGGCTACACCTTC.

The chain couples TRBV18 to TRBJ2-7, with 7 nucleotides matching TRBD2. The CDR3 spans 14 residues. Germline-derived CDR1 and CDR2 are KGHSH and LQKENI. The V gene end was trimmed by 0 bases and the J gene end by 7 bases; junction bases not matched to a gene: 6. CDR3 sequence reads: CASSPPSGTGEQYF. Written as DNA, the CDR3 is TGTGCCAGCTCACCACCCAGCGGGACGGGGGAGCAGTACTTC.

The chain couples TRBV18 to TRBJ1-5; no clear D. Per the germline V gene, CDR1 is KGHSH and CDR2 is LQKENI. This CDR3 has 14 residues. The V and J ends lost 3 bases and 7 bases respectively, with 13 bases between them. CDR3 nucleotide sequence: TGTGCCAGCTCACCTGAACTTGGTTTACAGCCCCAGCATTTT. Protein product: CASSPELGLQPQHF.

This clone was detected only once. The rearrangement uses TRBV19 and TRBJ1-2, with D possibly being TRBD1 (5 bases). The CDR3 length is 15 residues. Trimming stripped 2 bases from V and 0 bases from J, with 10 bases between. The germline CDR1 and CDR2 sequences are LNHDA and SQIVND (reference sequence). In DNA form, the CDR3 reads TGTGCCAGTAGTATAAGGACACCTTCTAACTATGGCTACACCTTC. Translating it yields CASSIRTPSNYGYTF. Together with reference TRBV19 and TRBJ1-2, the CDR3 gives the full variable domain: DGGITQSPKYLFRKEGQNVTLSCEQNLNHDAMYWYRQDPGQGLRLIYYSQIVNDFQKGDIAEGYSVSREKKESFPLTVTSAQKNPTAFYLCASSIRTPSNYGYTFGSGTRLTVV.

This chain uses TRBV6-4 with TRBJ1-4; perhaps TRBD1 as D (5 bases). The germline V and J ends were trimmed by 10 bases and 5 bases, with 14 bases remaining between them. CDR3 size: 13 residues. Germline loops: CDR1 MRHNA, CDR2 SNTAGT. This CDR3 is CAIRGAQNEKLFF. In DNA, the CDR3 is TGTGCCATCAGAGGGGCCCAAAATGAAAAACTGTTTTTT.

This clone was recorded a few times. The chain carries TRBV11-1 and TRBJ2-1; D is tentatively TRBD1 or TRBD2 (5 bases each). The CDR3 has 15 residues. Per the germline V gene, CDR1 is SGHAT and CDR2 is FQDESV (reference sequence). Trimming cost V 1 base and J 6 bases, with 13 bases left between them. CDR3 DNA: TGTGCCAGCAGCTTAGTCGAGGGGCTTTTCAATGAGCAGTTCTTC. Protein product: CASSLVEGLFNEQFF.

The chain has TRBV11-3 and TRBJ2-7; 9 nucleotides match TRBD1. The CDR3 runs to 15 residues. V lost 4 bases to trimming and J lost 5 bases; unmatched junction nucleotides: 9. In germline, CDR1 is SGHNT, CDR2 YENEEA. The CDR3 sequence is CASSYPGDRDHEQYF. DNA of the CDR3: TGTGCCAGCAGCTACCCGGGGGACAGGGACCACGAGCAGTACTTC.

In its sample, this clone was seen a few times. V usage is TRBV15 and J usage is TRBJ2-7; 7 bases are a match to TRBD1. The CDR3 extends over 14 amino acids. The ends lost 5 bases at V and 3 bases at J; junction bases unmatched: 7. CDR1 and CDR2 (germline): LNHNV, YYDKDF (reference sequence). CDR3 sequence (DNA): TGTGCCACCAGCCTCCAGGACAGGTTCTACGAGCAGTACTTC. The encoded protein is CATSLQDRFYEQYF. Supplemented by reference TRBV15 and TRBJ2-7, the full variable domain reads DAMVIQNPRYQVTQFGKPVTLSCSQTLNHNVMYWYQQKSSQAPKLLFHYYDKDFNNEADTPDNFQSRRPNTSFCFLDIRSPGLGDTAMYLCATSLQDRFYEQYFGPGTRLTVT.

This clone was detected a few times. In DNA, the CDR3 is TGCACCAGCAGCCAAGACGCCACCGACAGGAGCAACACTGAAGCTTTCTTT. Translating gives CTSSQDATDRSNTEAFF. The chain has TRBV1 and TRBJ1-1; the table's D call, TRBD1, has no DNA check behind it. TRBV1 represents a pseudogene. The CDR3 has 17 residues.

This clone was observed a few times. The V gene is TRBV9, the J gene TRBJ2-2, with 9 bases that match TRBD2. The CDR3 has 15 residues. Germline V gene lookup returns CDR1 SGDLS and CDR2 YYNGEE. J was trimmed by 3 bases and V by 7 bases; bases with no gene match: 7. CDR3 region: CASGDAGGDTGELFF. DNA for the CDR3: TGTGCCAGCGGGGACGCGGGAGGGGACACCGGGGAGCTGTTTTTT.

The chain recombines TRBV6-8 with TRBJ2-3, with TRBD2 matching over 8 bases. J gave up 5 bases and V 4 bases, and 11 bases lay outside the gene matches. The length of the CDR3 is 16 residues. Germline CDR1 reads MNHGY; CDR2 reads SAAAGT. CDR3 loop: CASSWGSGGLGDTQYF. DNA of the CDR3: TGTGCCAGCAGTTGGGGCAGCGGGGGCCTTGGAGATACGCAGTATTTT.

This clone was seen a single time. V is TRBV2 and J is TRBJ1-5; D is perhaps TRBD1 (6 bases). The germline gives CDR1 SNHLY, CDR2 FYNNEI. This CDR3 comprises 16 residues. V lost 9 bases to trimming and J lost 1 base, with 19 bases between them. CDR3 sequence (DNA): TGTGCCAGTGAAATGATGGGGGCGGCGAGCAATCAGCCCCAGCATTTT. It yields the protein CASEMMGAASNQPQHF.

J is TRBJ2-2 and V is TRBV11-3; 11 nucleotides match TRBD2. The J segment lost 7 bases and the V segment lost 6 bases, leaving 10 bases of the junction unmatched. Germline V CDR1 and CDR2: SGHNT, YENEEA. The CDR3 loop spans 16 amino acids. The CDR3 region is CASRRTSGSVFGELFF. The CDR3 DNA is TGTGCCAGCAGACGAACTAGCGGGAGTGTGTTCGGGGAGCTGTTTTTT.

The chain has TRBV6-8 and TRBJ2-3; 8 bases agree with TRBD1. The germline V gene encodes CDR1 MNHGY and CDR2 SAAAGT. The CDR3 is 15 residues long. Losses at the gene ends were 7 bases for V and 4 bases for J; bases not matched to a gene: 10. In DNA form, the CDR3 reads TGTGCCAGCACAACAGGGGGTTTTTCAGCAGATACGCAGTATTTT. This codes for CASTTGGFSADTQYF.

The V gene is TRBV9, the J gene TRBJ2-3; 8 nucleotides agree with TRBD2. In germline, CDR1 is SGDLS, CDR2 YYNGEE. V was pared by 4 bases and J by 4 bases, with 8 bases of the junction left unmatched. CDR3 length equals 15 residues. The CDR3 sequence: CASSRAGETPDTQYF. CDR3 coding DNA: TGTGCCAGCAGCCGAGCGGGGGAGACACCAGATACGCAGTATTTT.

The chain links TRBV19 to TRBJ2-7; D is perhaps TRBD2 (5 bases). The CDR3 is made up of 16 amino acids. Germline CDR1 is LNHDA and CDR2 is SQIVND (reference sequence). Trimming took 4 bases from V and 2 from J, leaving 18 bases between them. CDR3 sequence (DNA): TGTGCCAGTAGTACCCGAGGGAGCGGACCTCCCTACGAGCAGTACTTC. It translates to CASSTRGSGPPYEQYF. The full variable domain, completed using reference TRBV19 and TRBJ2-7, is DGGITQSPKYLFRKEGQNVTLSCEQNLNHDAMYWYRQDPGQGLRLIYYSQIVNDFQKGDIAEGYSVSREKKESFPLTVTSAQKNPTAFYLCASSTRGSGPPYEQYFGPGTRLTVT.

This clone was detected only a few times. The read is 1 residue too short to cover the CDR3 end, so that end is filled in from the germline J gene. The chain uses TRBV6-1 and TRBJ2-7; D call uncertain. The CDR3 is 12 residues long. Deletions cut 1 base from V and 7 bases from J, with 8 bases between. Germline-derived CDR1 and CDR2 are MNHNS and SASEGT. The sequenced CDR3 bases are TGTGCCAGCAGTGAAGGGGTTCGGGAGCAGTAC. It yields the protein CASSEGVREQY. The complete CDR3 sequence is CASSEGVREQYF.

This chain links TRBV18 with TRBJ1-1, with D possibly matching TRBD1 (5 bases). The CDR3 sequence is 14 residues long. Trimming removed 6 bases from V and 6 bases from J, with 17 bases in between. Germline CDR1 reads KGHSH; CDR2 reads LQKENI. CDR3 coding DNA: TGTGCCAGCTCCACGGGACTCCTAGAGGCTGAAGCTTTCTTT. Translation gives CASSTGLLEAEAFF.

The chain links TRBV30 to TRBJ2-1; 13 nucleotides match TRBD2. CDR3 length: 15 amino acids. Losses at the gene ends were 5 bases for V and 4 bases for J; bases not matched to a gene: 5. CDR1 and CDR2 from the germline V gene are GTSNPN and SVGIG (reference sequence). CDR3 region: CAWGLAGERYNEQFF. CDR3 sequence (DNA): TGTGCCTGGGGACTAGCGGGAGAGAGATACAATGAGCAGTTCTTC.

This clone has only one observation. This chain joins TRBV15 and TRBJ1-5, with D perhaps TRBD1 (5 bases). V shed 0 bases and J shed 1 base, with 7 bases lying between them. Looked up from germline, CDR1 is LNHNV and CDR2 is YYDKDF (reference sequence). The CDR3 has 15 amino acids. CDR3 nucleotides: TGTGCCACCAGCAGAGATGGGGGAAGCAATCAGCCCCAGCATTTT. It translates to CATSRDGGSNQPQHF.

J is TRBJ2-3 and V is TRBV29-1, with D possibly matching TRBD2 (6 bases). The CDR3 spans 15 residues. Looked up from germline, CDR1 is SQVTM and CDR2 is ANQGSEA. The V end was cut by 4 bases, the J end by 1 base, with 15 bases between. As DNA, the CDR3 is TGCAGCGTTGCCTCAATGTGGGGGGGCACAGATACGCAGTATTTT. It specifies CSVASMWGGTDTQYF.

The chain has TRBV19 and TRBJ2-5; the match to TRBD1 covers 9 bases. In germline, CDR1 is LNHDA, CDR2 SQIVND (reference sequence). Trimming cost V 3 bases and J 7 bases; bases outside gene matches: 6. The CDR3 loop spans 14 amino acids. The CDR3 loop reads CASSIGTGKGTQYF. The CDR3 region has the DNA TGTGCCAGTAGTATCGGGACAGGGAAGGGGACCCAGTACTTC. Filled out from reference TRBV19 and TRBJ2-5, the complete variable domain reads DGGITQSPKYLFRKEGQNVTLSCEQNLNHDAMYWYRQDPGQGLRLIYYSQIVNDFQKGDIAEGYSVSREKKESFPLTVTSAQKNPTAFYLCASSIGTGKGTQYFGPGTRLLVL.

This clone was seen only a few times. The CDR3 loop reads CASSDMGLGNTIYF. DNA for the CDR3: TGTGCCAGCAGTGATATGGGACTCGGAAACACCATATATTTT. This chain connects TRBV2 to TRBJ1-3; weak D call: TRBD1 (5 bases). Between the trimmed V and J ends, which lost 3 bases and 4 bases, there was a span of 10 bases. The CDR3 is made up of 14 amino acids. Germline V gives CDR1 SNHLY, CDR2 FYNNEI.

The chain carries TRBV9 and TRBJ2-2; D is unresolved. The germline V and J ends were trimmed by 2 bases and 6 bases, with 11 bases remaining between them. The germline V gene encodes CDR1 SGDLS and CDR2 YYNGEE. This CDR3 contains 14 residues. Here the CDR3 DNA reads TGTGCCAGCAGCGTCCCTCCTGTTCCCGGGGAGCTGTTTTTT. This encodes CASSVPPVPGELFF.

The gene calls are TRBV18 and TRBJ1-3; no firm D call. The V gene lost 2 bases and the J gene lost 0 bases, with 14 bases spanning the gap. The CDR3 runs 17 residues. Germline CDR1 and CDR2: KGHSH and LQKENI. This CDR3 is CASSPNPPGSSGNTIYF. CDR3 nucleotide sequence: TGTGCCAGCTCACCAAACCCCCCGGGAAGCTCTGGAAACACCATATATTTT.

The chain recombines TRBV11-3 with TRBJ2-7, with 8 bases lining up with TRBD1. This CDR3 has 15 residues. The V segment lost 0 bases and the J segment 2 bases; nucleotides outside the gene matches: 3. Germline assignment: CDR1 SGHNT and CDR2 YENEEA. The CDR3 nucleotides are TGTGCCAGCAGCTTAGATCCGGGACAGGCCTACGAGCAGTACTTC. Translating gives CASSLDPGQAYEQYF.